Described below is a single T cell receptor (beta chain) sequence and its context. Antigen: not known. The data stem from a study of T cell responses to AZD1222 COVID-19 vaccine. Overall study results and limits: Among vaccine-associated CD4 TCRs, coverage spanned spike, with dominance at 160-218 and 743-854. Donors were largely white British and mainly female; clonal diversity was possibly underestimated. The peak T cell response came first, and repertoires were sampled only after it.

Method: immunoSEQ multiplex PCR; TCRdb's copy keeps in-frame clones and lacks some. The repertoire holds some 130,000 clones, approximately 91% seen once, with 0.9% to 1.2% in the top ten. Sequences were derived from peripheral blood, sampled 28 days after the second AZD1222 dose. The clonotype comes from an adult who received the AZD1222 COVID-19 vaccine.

The CDR3 loop reads CASSLRESREQFF. CDR3 coding DNA: TGTGCCAGCAGTTTACGGGAGAGTAGGGAGCAGTTCTTC. V usage is TRBV28 and J usage is TRBJ2-1, with D tentatively TRBD2 (6 bases). The V and J ends lost 2 bases and 10 bases respectively, with 12 bases between them. CDR1 and CDR2 (germline): MDHEN, SYDVKM. CDR3 length: 13 amino acids.